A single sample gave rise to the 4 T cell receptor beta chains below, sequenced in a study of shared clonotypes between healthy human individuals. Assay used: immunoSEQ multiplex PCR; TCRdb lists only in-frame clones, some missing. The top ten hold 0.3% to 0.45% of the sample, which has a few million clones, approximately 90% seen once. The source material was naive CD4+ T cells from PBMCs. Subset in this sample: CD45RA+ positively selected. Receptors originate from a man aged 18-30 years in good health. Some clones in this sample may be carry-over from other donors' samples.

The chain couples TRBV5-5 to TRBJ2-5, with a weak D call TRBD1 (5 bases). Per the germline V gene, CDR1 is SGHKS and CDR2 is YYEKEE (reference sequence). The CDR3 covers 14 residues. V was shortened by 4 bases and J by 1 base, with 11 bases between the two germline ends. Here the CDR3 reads CASSPDSFQETQYF. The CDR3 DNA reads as TGTGCCAGCAGCCCCGACAGTTTCCAAGAGACCCAGTACTTC. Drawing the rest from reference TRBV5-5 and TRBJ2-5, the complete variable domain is DAGVTQSPTHLIKTRGQQVTLRCSPISGHKSVSWYQQVLGQGPQFIFQYYEKEERGRGNFPDRFSARQFPNYSSELNVNALLLGDSALYLCASSPDSFQETQYFGPGTRLLVL.

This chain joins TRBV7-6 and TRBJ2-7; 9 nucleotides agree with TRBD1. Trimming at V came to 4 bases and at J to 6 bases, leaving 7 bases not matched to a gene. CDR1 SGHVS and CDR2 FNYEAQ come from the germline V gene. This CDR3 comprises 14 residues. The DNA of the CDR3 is TGTGCCAGCAGCTCTAGGGACAGGGTAGCCGAGCAGTACTTC. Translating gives CASSSRDRVAEQYF.

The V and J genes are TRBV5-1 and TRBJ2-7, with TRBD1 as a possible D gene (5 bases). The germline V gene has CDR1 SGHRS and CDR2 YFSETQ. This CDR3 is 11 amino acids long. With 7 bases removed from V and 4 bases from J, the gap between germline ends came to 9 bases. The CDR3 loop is CASRRGYEQYF. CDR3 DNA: TGCGCCAGCCGAAGGGGTTACGAGCAGTACTTC.

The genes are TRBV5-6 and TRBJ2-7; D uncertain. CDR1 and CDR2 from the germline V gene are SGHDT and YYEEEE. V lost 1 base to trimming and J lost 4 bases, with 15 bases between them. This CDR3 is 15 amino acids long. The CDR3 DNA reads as TGTGCCAGCAGCTTGCCCCGACGGTCACGGTACGAGCAGTACTTC. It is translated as CASSLPRRSRYEQYF. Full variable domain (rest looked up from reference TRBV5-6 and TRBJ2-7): DAGVTQSPTHLIKTRGQQVTLRCSPKSGHDTVSWYQQALGQGPQFIFQYYEEEERQRGNFPDRFSGHQFPNYSSELNVNALLLGDSALYLCASSLPRRSRYEQYFGPGTRLTVT.